The clone carrying this T cell receptor (beta chain) has a handful of counts. Here immunoSEQ multiplex PCR was the method, and the copy in TCRdb shows in-frame clones only, minus some. The sample includes some 490,000 clones, 70% to 90% of them seen just once. The sample is drawn from a study of blood T cell repertoires in COVID-19. Study summary: Donors in the United States, Italy and Spain gave samples during acute or convalescent COVID-19. In each case, the material was cDNA or gDNA derived from T cells, B-cell-depleted T cells, or PBMCs.

The CDR3 sequence is 12 residues long. Germline V gives CDR1 MNHEY, CDR2 SMNVEV (reference sequence). V lost 5 bases and J lost 7, with 10 bases in between. V and J are TRBV27 and TRBJ2-3; no reliable D call. The clonotype comes from a human donor in a cohort sampled during active COVID-19. Input material: peripheral blood. The CDR3 region has the DNA TGTGCCAGCAGTGAGAGCATGTATACGCAGTATTTT. Encoded protein: CASSESMYTQYF.